This record concerns one TCR beta chain sequence. In its sample, this clone was seen once. Its cognate antigen has yet to be identified. Per-base qualities were not stored, and no clone one base away is much larger. This sample stems from a study of OX40 agonist ivuxolimab in advanced cancers. In the study overall: Ivuxolimab was a fully human IgG2 agonistic monoclonal antibody targeting the costimulatory receptor OX40 (CD134). Intravenous ivuxolimab was administered to patients every 2 weeks at six dose levels: 0.01, 0.1, 0.3, 1.5, 3 and 10 mg/kg. Among the 50 to 55 dose-escalation patients, about 20 had hepatocellular carcinoma, about 15 melanoma, 9 renal cell carcinoma and 9 head and neck cancer. In the dose-escalation cohort, 82.7% of patients were male, and the mean age was approximately 55 years, with a range of roughly 23 to 85. Prior anti-PD-1, anti-PD-L1 or anti-CTLA-4 therapy was permitted, and checkpoint inhibitors had been received by about 44% of dose-escalation patients. Three dose-escalation patients achieved partial responses, one with hepatocellular carcinoma and two with cutaneous melanoma. The purpose of peripheral TCRbeta sequencing was to test whether ivuxolimab changed TCR sequence diversity and led to clonal T-cell expansion. The paper reports the monotherapy dose-escalation portion (N of about 51 patients) of the phase I ivuxolimab trial.

Genomic DNA was extracted from sorted cells for sequencing of the TCRbeta CDR3 region. TCRbeta CDR3 regions were sequenced using the immunoSEQ Assay. What TCRdb holds here is the immuneACCESS table cut down to in-frame rearrangements. Part of the clones is not present; checked against another copy, under half of the missing clones reflect an unresolved V gene, and the others are unexplained. The sample has roughly 68,000 clones on record, approximately 89% of them singletons. 0.8% to 1.2% of the sample is taken by the ten largest. Relative to germline, V is missing 3 bases and J is missing 5 bases, with 7 bases of the junction outside any gene match. From the cysteine up to the phenylalanine, the CDR3 has a length of 15 residues. The only DNA kept is the CDR3, 45 bases in frame from the first base. The germline V gene gives CDR1 as SNHLY and CDR2 as FYNNEI. Paper-wide results and their limitations: At doses of 0.1 to 3.0 mg/kg, clonal expansion of both CD4+ and CD8+ T cells in blood was seen between baseline and week 6. After ivuxolimab, more expanded clones were found on average in CD8+ T cells than in CD4+ T cells. Low levels of normalized T-cell clonal expansion were also seen in some patients who did not respond. Which antigens the clonally expanded peripheral T cells were specific for was not determined. Partial responders in the 0.1-3.0 mg/kg groups had among the lowest normalized peripheral clonal expansion, especially among CD8+ T cells.

Patients with autoimmune disease history or receiving systemic immunosuppression were excluded from the trial. In every dose cohort, peripheral blood was drawn for TCR sequencing at baseline, cycle 4 day 1, and cycle 7 day 1. Samples were obtained from an open-label, multicenter, first-in-human phase I dose-escalation trial of ivuxolimab. Adults with locally advanced or metastatic head and neck squamous cell, hepatocellular, melanoma or renal cell carcinoma were enrolled in the trial. Before TCR sequencing, CD4+ T cells and CD8+ T cells were sorted from peripheral blood as separate populations. This TCR derives from an adult with an advanced solid tumor such as melanoma, head and neck, liver or kidney cancer. The sequencing here drew on CD4+ or CD8+ T cells sorted from blood, taken in a trial of the OX40 agonist ivuxolimab. This sequence uses TRBV2 and TRBJ2-1, and TRBD2 matches 7 of the central bases. The nucleotides read TGTGCCAGCAGTGAGGGGTCTAGCGGTCACAATGAGCAGTTCTTC. It codes for CASSEGSSGHNEQFF. The reference TRBV2 and TRBJ2-1 proteins fill in what lies around the CDR3, so the full variable domain reads EPEVTQTPSHQVTQMGQEVILRCVPISNHLYFYWYRQILGQKVEFLVSFYNNEISEKSEIFDDQFSVERPDGSNFTLKIRSTKLEDSAMYFCASSEGSSGHNEQFFGPGTRLTVL.